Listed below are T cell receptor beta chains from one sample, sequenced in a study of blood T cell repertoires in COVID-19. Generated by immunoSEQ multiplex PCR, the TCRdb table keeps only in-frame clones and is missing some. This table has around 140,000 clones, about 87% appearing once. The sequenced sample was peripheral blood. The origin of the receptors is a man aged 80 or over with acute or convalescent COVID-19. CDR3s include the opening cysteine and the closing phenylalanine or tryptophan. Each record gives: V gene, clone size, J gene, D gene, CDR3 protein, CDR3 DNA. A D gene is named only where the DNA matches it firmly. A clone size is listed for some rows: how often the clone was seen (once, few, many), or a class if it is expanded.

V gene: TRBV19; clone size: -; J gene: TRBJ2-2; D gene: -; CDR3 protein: CASSLRLSRTSGELFF; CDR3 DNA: TGTGCCAGTAGTCTTAGACTATCCCGAACCTCCGGGGAGCTGTTTTTT
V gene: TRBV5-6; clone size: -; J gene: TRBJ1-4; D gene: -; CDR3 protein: CASSRGQGREEKLFF; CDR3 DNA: TGTGCCAGCAGCCGCGGTCAGGGCCGAGAGGAAAAACTGTTTTTT
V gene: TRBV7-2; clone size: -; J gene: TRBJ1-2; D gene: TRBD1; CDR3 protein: CASSLGDSRHGYTF; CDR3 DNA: TGTGCCAGCAGCTTGGGGGACAGTAGACATGGCTACACCTTC
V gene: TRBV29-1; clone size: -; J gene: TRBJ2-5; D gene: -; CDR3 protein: CSVVQDRETQYF; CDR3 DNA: TGCAGCGTTGTCCAGGATCGAGAGACCCAGTACTTC
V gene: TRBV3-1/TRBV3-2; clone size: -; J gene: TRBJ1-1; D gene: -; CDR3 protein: CASSRLRDTEAFF; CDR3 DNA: TGTGCCAGCAGTCGCCTCCGGGACACTGAAGCTTTCTTT
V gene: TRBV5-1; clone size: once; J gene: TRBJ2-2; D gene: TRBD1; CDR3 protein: CASTRDRVPGELFF; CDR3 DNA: TGCGCCAGCACTAGGGACAGGGTCCCCGGGGAGCTGTTTTTT
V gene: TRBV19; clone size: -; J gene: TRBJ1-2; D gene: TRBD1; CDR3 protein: CASSRAPGQASMGYTF; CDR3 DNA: TGTGCCAGTAGTAGAGCCCCGGGACAGGCCTCTATGGGGTACACCTTC
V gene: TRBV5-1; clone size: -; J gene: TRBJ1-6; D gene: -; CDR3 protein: CASSLDGGGVRNSPLHF; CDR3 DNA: TGCGCCAGCAGCTTGGACGGGGGGGGCGTCAGGAATTCACCCCTCCACTTT
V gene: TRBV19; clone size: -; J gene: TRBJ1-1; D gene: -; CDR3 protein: CASSRDTLNTEAFF; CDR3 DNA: TGTGCCAGTAGCCGGGACACCTTGAACACTGAAGCTTTCTTT
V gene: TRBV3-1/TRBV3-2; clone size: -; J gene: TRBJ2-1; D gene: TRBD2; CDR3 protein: CASSQVSGGGLYNEQFF; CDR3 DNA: TGTGCCAGCAGCCAAGTTAGTGGCGGGGGGCTGTACAATGAGCAGTTCTTC
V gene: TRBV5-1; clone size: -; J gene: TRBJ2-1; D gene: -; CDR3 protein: CASNHGSEGEQFF; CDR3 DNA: TGCGCCAGCAACCATGGGTCTGAGGGTGAGCAGTTCTTC
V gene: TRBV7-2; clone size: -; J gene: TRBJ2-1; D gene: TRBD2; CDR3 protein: CASRGLAGATYNEQFF; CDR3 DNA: TGTGCCAGCAGGGGACTAGCGGGGGCGACCTACAATGAGCAGTTCTTC
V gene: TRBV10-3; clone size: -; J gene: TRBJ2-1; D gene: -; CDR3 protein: CAIRASSPPDNEQFF; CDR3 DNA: TGTGCCATCAGGGCTTCCTCCCCCCCCGACAATGAGCAGTTCTTC
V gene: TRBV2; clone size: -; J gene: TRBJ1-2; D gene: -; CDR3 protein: CASMSALENYGYTF; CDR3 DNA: TGTGCCAGCATGTCCGCGTTGGAGAACTATGGCTACACCTTC
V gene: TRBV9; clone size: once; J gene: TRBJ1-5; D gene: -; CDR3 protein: CASSTTGWGQPQHF; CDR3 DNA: TGTGCCAGCAGCACTACAGGGTGGGGTCAGCCCCAGCATTTT
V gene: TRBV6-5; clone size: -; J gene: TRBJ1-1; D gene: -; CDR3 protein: CASSSRGHNTEAFF; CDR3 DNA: TGTGCCAGCAGTTCCAGAGGACACAACACTGAAGCTTTCTTT
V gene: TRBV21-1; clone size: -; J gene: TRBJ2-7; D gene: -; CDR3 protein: CASSMGQDYEQYF; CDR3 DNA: TGTGCCAGCAGCATGGGACAGGACTACGAGCAGTACTTC
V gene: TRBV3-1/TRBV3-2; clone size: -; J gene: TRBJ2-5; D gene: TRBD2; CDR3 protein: CASSRSWGGTRETQYF; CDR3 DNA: TGTGCCAGCAGCCGGAGCTGGGGGGGGACTCGGGAGACCCAGTACTTC
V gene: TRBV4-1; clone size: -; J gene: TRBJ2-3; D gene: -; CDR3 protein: CASSQAADTQYF; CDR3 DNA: TGCGCCAGCAGCCAAGCGGCAGATACGCAGTATTTT
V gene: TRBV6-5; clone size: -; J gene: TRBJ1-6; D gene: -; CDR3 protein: CASSYSSSPNNSPLHF; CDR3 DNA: TGTGCCAGCAGTTATTCTTCCTCCCCTAATAATTCACCCCTCCACTTT
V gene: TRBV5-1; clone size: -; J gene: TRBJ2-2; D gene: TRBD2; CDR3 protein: CASRPGLAGLSGELFF; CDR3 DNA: TGCGCCAGCAGGCCAGGACTAGCGGGGTTGTCCGGGGAGCTGTTTTTT
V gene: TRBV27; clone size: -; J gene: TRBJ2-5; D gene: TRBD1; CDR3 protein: CASRKQGLETQYF; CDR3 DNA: TGTGCCAGCAGAAAACAGGGGCTAGAGACCCAGTACTTC
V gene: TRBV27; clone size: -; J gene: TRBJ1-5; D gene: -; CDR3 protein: CASSFDRRNSNQPQHF; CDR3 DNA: TGTGCCAGCAGTTTCGACAGGAGAAATAGCAATCAGCCCCAGCATTTT
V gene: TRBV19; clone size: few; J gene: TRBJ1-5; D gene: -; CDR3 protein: CASGYTGNQPQHF; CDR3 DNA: TGTGCCAGTGGATATACAGGGAATCAGCCCCAGCATTTT
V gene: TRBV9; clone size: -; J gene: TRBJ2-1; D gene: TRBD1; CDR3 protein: CASSVAGTGLNEQFF; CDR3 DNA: TGTGCCAGCAGCGTAGCCGGGACAGGGTTGAATGAGCAGTTCTTC
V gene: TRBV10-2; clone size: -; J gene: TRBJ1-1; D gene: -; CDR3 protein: CASSEPGGGDEAFF; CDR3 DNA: TGCGCCAGCAGTGAACCTGGGGGCGGAGATGAAGCTTTCTTT
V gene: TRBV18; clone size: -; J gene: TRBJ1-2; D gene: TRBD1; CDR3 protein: CASSRTGANYGYTF; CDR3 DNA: TGTGCCAGCTCACGGACAGGAGCCAACTATGGCTACACCTTC
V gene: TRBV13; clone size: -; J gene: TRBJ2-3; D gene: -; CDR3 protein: CASSLGRGTGSQYF; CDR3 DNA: TGTGCCAGCAGCTTAGGCCGGGGGACCGGTAGCCAGTATTTT